Listed below are T cell receptor beta chains from one sample, sequenced in a study of blood T cell repertoires in COVID-19. Some clones are missing from TCRdb's copy, which holds only in-frame ones; the method was immunoSEQ multiplex PCR. The sample contains 200,000 to 250,000 clones, roughly nine tenths of which appear only once. Sequencing was done on a sample of peripheral blood. All receptors come from a man aged 55 to 70 with COVID-19, enrolled during active disease. Both conserved end residues are part of each CDR3. Each record gives: J gene, V gene, D gene, clone size, CDR3 DNA, CDR3 protein. The D gene is left open where the match is weak. Not all rows give a size; the values are once, few, many and, for expanded clones, a class.

J: TRBJ2-1; V: TRBV10-3; D: TRBD2; size: once; DNA: TGTGCCATCAAAGGTTCTAGCGGGAGTGGTGAGCAGTTCTTC; CDR3: CAIKGSSGSGEQFF
J: TRBJ2-1; V: TRBV5-1; D: TRBD1; size: .; DNA: TGCGCCAGCAGCACCGGGACAGGGAGCTACAATGAGCAGTTCTTC; CDR3: CASSTGTGSYNEQFF
J: TRBJ1-1; V: TRBV7-9; D: TRBD1; size: .; DNA: TGTGCCAGCAGTTCCTGGGACAGGGGACAGAACACTGAAGCTTTCTTT; CDR3: CASSSWDRGQNTEAFF
J: TRBJ2-1; V: TRBV7-2; D: TRBD2; size: .; DNA: TGTGCCAGCAGCTTAGCTTCCCTAGCGGGGGGCCCTCAAATTTACAATGAGCAGTTCTTC; CDR3: CASSLASLAGGPQIYNEQFF
J: TRBJ1-2; V: TRBV20-1; D: TRBD1; size: once; DNA: TGCAGTGCCAGTACTCCGGGACAGGGGGCCAACTATGGCTACACCTTC; CDR3: CSASTPGQGANYGYTF
J: TRBJ2-2; V: TRBV28; D: .; size: few; DNA: TGTGCCACCATCGGCGGGACCGTCACCGGGGAGCTGTTTTTT; CDR3: CATIGGTVTGELFF
J: TRBJ1-2; V: TRBV2; D: .; size: once; DNA: TGTGCCAGCAACCCCTCGACTCCTAACTATGGCTACACCTTC; CDR3: CASNPSTPNYGYTF
J: TRBJ2-2; V: TRBV29-1; D: TRBD1; size: once; DNA: TGCAGCCTAGGGACAGGCGCGAACACCGGGGAGCTGTTTTTT; CDR3: CSLGTGANTGELFF
J: TRBJ2-3; V: TRBV13; D: TRBD2; size: .; DNA: TGTGCCAGCAGCTTTCGCGCGGGAGGGCCTGAGATGGATACGCAGTATTTT; CDR3: CASSFRAGGPEMDTQYF
J: TRBJ2-7; V: TRBV27; D: TRBD2; size: .; DNA: TGTGCCAGCAGATTAGCGGGGGGCCTAACGATCTACGAGCAGTACTTC; CDR3: CASRLAGGLTIYEQYF
J: TRBJ2-7; V: TRBV12-5; D: .; size: .; DNA: TGTGCTAGTGGTCGACAGAGCGAACCTGGATACGAGCAGTACTTC; CDR3: CASGRQSEPGYEQYF
J: TRBJ2-1; V: TRBV3-1/TRBV3-2; D: .; size: .; DNA: TGTGCCAGCAGCCCCCTCGGAGCGCCGAAGGGGAATGAGCAGTTCTTC; CDR3: CASSPLGAPKGNEQFF
J: TRBJ1-2; V: TRBV6-5; D: TRBD1; size: .; DNA: TGTGCCAGTGGAGACAGGGCTAACTATGGCTACACCTTC; CDR3: CASGDRANYGYTF
J: TRBJ1-2; V: TRBV7-9; D: .; size: .; DNA: TGTGCCAGCAGCTTAGGGGTTAGCGGCTACACCTTC; CDR3: CASSLGVSGYTF
J: TRBJ2-1; V: TRBV5-4; D: .; size: .; DNA: TGTGCCAGCAGTCCTTTTTTGTCAGCCTCGAGGTTGGAGCAGTTCTTC; CDR3: CASSPFLSASRLEQFF
J: TRBJ1-5; V: TRBV7-8; D: .; size: .; DNA: TGTGCCAGCAGCTTCGCGGGGGATCAGCCCCAGCATTTT; CDR3: CASSFAGDQPQHF
J: TRBJ2-2; V: TRBV18; D: .; size: once; DNA: TGTGCCAGCTCCCCAAGAGGGGGAGTCGGGGAGCTGTTTTTT; CDR3: CASSPRGGVGELFF
J: TRBJ1-4; V: TRBV18; D: .; size: .; DNA: TGTGCCAGCTCACCACGACAGCCAGATAATGAAAAACTGTTTTTT; CDR3: CASSPRQPDNEKLFF
J: TRBJ2-2; V: TRBV2; D: .; size: .; DNA: TGTGCCAGCATGATGGGGGCTTCCGGGGAGCTGTTTTTT; CDR3: CASMMGASGELFF
J: TRBJ2-7; V: TRBV14; D: TRBD2; size: .; DNA: TGTGCCAGCAGCGTCCGACTAGCGCCCTCCTACGAGCAGTACTTC; CDR3: CASSVRLAPSYEQYF
J: TRBJ2-1; V: TRBV5-1; D: .; size: .; DNA: TGCGCCAGCAGCCGCCTTCGCGCAGGGGTCTACAATGAGCAGTTCTTC; CDR3: CASSRLRAGVYNEQFF
J: TRBJ2-5; V: TRBV18; D: TRBD2; size: once; DNA: TGTGCCAGCTCACCCCTACCCCAAGCGGGAGTAAAGACCCAGTACTTC; CDR3: CASSPLPQAGVKTQYF
J: TRBJ2-1; V: TRBV30; D: .; size: .; DNA: TGTGCCTGGAGTGTGTTGAGCTCCTACAATGAGCAGTTCTTC; CDR3: CAWSVLSSYNEQFF
J: TRBJ1-1; V: TRBV7-8; D: TRBD1; size: .; DNA: TGTGCCAGCAGCTTGGGACGACAGGGGAGGAACACTGAAGCTTTCTTT; CDR3: CASSLGRQGRNTEAFF
J: TRBJ2-2; V: TRBV18; D: TRBD2; size: .; DNA: TGTGCCAGCTCACCTTCGAGCGGGAGAATTGGCGGGGAGCTGTTTTTT; CDR3: CASSPSSGRIGGELFF
J: TRBJ1-2; V: TRBV7-3; D: TRBD1; size: once; DNA: TGTGCCAGCAGCCTCGGGACAGGGGGTACTGGCTACACCTTC; CDR3: CASSLGTGGTGYTF
J: TRBJ1-1; V: TRBV18; D: TRBD1; size: .; DNA: TGTGCCAGCTCACCAACAGGGGTGAACACTGAAGCTTTCTTT; CDR3: CASSPTGVNTEAFF
J: TRBJ1-1; V: TRBV10-1; D: TRBD1; size: .; DNA: TGCGCCAGCAGGGCGGCAGGGGGCACTGAAGCTTTCTTT; CDR3: CASRAAGGTEAFF
J: TRBJ1-1; V: TRBV3-1/TRBV3-2; D: .; size: .; DNA: TGTGCCAGCAGCCTTTCCCCGGGACATCGGTCGGCTGAAGCTTTCTTT; CDR3: CASSLSPGHRSAEAFF
J: TRBJ1-5; V: TRBV19; D: .; size: .; DNA: TGTGCCAGTAGTAGTACTTCCAGGGCCGTAAATCAGCCCCAGCATTTT; CDR3: CASSSTSRAVNQPQHF
J: TRBJ2-3; V: TRBV5-8; D: .; size: .; DNA: TGTGCCAGCAGCATAGCATCTCGCACAGATACGCAGTATTTT; CDR3: CASSIASRTDTQYF
J: TRBJ1-2; V: TRBV5-6; D: TRBD1; size: .; DNA: TGTGCCAGCAGCTTAGGACAGGGGGCTGAAGGCTACACCTTC; CDR3: CASSLGQGAEGYTF
J: TRBJ1-5; V: TRBV28; D: TRBD1; size: once; DNA: TGTGCCAGCAGAAGGACAGGGGAGAATCAGCCCCAGCATTTT; CDR3: CASRRTGENQPQHF
J: TRBJ2-1; V: TRBV6-2/TRBV6-3; D: .; size: once; DNA: TGTGCCAGCAGTTACCGTCTCTCGACTCCCAATGAGCAGTTCTTC; CDR3: CASSYRLSTPNEQFF
J: TRBJ1-1; V: TRBV19; D: TRBD1; size: .; DNA: TGTGCCAGTAGCCGAGAAGGGACAGTTTACACTGAAGCTTTCTTT; CDR3: CASSREGTVYTEAFF
J: TRBJ2-1; V: TRBV6-5; D: TRBD2; size: .; DNA: TGTGCCAGCAGTTACACCTTGGGGAGGGATGAGCAGTTCTTC; CDR3: CASSYTLGRDEQFF
J: TRBJ1-4; V: TRBV2; D: .; size: .; DNA: TGTGCCAGCAGTGAAGCCCTGGCCGTCGGGGAACTGTTTTTT; CDR3: CASSEALAVGELFF
J: TRBJ2-1; V: TRBV7-3; D: TRBD1; size: .; DNA: TGTGCCAGCAGCTTAATCCGGGCAGGGGGTGATGAGCAGTTCTTC; CDR3: CASSLIRAGGDEQFF
J: TRBJ1-1; V: TRBV11-2; D: .; size: once; DNA: TGTGCCAGCAGCCCTGTGGGCGAGAAAGCTTTCTTT; CDR3: CASSPVGEKAFF
J: TRBJ2-1; V: TRBV27; D: TRBD2; size: once; DNA: TGTGCCAGCAAACTTAGCGGGGGACCTTACAATGAGCAGTTCTTC; CDR3: CASKLSGGPYNEQFF
J: TRBJ1-5; V: TRBV6-2/TRBV6-3; D: .; size: .; DNA: TGTGCCAGCAGTTACATCGGGCAGGGCGATCAGCCCCAGCATTTT; CDR3: CASSYIGQGDQPQHF
J: TRBJ2-7; V: TRBV15; D: .; size: .; DNA: TGTGCCACCAGCAGGGCGGAAGGGGGCTACGAGCAGTACTTC; CDR3: CATSRAEGGYEQYF
J: TRBJ2-5; V: TRBV5-1; D: TRBD2; size: .; DNA: TGCGCCAGCAGCTCAGCGGGGCCAGAGACCCAGTACTTC; CDR3: CASSSAGPETQYF
J: TRBJ2-5; V: TRBV7-3; D: TRBD1; size: .; DNA: TGTGCCAGCAGCCCAGGGGGCGGGCGAGAGACCCAGTACTTC; CDR3: CASSPGGGRETQYF
J: TRBJ1-1; V: TRBV10-1; D: TRBD1; size: .; DNA: TGCGCCAGCGCAAGAGACAGGGATTCTGTTGAAGCTTTCTTT; CDR3: CASARDRDSVEAFF
J: TRBJ2-7; V: TRBV27; D: TRBD1; size: .; DNA: TGTGCCAGCAGTTTAGCTCCTCAGGGGGCGGGATCCTACGAGCAGTACTTC; CDR3: CASSLAPQGAGSYEQYF
J: TRBJ1-3; V: TRBV5-1; D: TRBD1; size: .; DNA: TGCGCCAGCAGCTCGTTACAGGGGGCGAGTGACACCATATATTTT; CDR3: CASSSLQGASDTIYF
J: TRBJ1-2; V: TRBV7-3; D: TRBD1; size: .; DNA: TGTGCCAGCAGCTTGACAGGGGACTATGGCTACACCTTC; CDR3: CASSLTGDYGYTF
J: TRBJ1-3; V: TRBV5-1; D: .; size: .; DNA: TGCGCCAGCAGCTTGTTACAGGCCTCGAGCTCTGGAAACACCATATATTTT; CDR3: CASSLLQASSSGNTIYF
J: TRBJ2-3; V: TRBV2; D: .; size: .; DNA: TGTGCCAGCAGGGGGACTGCCACAGATACGCAGTATTTT; CDR3: CASRGTATDTQYF
J: TRBJ1-4; V: TRBV5-1; D: TRBD1; size: .; DNA: TGCGCCAGCAGCGGGGGACAGGTTAATGAAAAACTGTTTTTT; CDR3: CASSGGQVNEKLFF
J: TRBJ2-3; V: TRBV10-3; D: TRBD2; size: .; DNA: TGTGCCATCAGTGGGACTAGCGGGAACACAGATACGCAGTATTTT; CDR3: CAISGTSGNTDTQYF
J: TRBJ2-1; V: TRBV6-5; D: .; size: .; DNA: TGTGCCAGCAGGGGCTGGGCGGGTTCCCCCAATGAGCAGTTCTTC; CDR3: CASRGWAGSPNEQFF
J: TRBJ1-1; V: TRBV7-9; D: .; size: once; DNA: TGTGCCAGCAGCCCGGGGACAAGTCTGAACACTGAAGCTTTCTTT; CDR3: CASSPGTSLNTEAFF
J: TRBJ2-7; V: TRBV14; D: TRBD2; size: .; DNA: TGTGCCAGCAGCCAAGGACAGACTAGCGGGAGTCAAGAGCAGTACTTC; CDR3: CASSQGQTSGSQEQYF
J: TRBJ2-1; V: TRBV4-1; D: TRBD1; size: .; DNA: TGCGCCAGCAGCCAAGAGGGACAGGGGGCCGGTGGTGAGCAGTTCTTC; CDR3: CASSQEGQGAGGEQFF
J: TRBJ1-6; V: TRBV9; D: TRBD1; size: .; DNA: TGTGCCAGCAGCTCGGGGGACAGTTATAATTCACCCCTCCACTTT; CDR3: CASSSGDSYNSPLHF
J: TRBJ2-7; V: TRBV30; D: .; size: .; DNA: TGTGCCTGGACCCAGAAAACCTCCTACGAGCAGTACTTC; CDR3: CAWTQKTSYEQYF
J: TRBJ1-1; V: TRBV29-1; D: .; size: .; DNA: TGCAGCGGGGGGGACACAATGAACACTGAAGCTTTCTTT; CDR3: CSGGDTMNTEAFF
J: TRBJ1-2; V: TRBV6-2/TRBV6-3; D: TRBD1; size: .; DNA: TGTGCCAGCAGTATCACAGGGGGCGCGCACTATGGCTACACCTTC; CDR3: CASSITGGAHYGYTF